This TCR beta chain came from a study of T cell responses to AZD1222 COVID-19 vaccine. The protocol was immunoSEQ multiplex PCR, while the TCRdb copy is restricted to in-frame clones and leaves out a portion. The sample holds 150,000 or so clones, less than 95% seen once. V was trimmed by 5 bases and J by 12 bases, leaving 21 bases between them. Germline-derived CDR1 and CDR2 are SGHNT and YYREEE (reference sequence). The CDR3 consists of 14 residues. The rearrangement joins TRBV5-4 to TRBJ2-1; weak D call: TRBD1 (6 bases). The material sequenced was peripheral blood, taken on day 0 of AZD1222 vaccination. This clonotype originated in an adult in good health. The CDR3, as DNA: TGTGCCAGCAGATCTACCTTGGGGGCCCTGGGGCAGTTCTTC. Translation: CASRSTLGALGQFF.